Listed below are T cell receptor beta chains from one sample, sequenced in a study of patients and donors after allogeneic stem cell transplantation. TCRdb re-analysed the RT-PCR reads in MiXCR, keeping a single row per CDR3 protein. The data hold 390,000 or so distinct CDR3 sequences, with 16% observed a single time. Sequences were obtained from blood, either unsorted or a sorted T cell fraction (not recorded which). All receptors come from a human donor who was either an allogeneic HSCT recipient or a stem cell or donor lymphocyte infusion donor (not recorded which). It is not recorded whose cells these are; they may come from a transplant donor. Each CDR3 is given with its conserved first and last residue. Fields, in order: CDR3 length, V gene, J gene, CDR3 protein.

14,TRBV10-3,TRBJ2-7,CAITRDREKYEQYF
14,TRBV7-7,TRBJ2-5,CASSPVGRQETQYF
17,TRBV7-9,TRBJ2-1,CASSSLLEGRPYNEQFF
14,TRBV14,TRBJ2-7,CASSQGTYAYEQYF
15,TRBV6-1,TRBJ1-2,CAILSQGTGGDGYTF
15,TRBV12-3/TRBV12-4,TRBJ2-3,CASSSFRLGRDTQYF
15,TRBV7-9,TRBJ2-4,CASSPWTLGGNIQYF
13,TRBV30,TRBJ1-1,CAWSTRRNTEAFF
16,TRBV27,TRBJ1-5,CASSLSGYGRDQPQHF
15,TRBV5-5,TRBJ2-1,CASSLAMAGANEQFF
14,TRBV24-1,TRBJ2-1,CATSAGDSYNEQFF
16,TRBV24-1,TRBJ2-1,CATSDLGLGSYNEQFF
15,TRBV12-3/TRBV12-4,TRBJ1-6,CASSLWDRGNSPLHF
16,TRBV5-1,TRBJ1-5,CASSLEAARSNQPQHF
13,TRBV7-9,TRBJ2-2,CASSLLFTGELFF
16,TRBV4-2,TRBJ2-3,CASSQNLAGSADTQYF
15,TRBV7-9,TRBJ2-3,CASSYYGTNSDTQYF
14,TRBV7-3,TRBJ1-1,CASSSLGLGTEAFF
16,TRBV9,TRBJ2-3,CASSSSLDRRRDTQYF
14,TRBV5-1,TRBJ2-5,CASSLGTGVQTQYF
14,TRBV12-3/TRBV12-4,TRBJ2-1,CASTVGLAVNEQFF
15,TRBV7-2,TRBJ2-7,CASSHLTSPGLEQYF
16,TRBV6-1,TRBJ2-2,CASRTGAVSNTGELFF
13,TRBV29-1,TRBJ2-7,CSAGQGDSYEQYF
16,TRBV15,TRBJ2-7,CATSRDLGGGAAEQYF
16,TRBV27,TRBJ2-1,CASRDRADEVYNEQFF
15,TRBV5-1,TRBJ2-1,CASTGTSGRAFEQFF
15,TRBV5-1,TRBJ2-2,CASSLRGTSAGELFF
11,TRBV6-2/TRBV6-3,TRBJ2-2,CASLETGELFF
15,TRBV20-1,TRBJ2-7,CSATNRSILSYEQYF
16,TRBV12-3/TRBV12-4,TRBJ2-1,CASSTLLAGRDNEQFF
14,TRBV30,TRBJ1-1,CAWLQVPMNTEAFF
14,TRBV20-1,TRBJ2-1,CSASAGGRRREQFF
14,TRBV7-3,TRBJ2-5,CASSLRGRKETQYF
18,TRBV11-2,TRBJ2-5,CASSVRGLAGAAGETQYF
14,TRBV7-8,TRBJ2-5,CASSFRQADETQYF
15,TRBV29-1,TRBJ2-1,CSGRIPGQGGIEQFF
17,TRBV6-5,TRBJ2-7,CASSYSPGPLFSYEQYF
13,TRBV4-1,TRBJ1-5,CASSPLRGPPQHF
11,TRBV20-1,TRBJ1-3,CSAPGGNTIYF
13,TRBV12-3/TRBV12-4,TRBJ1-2,CASSLPANYGYTF
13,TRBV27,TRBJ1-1,CASSFGTGTEAFF
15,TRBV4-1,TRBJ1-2,CASSQGTVLSYGYTF
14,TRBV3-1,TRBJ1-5,CASSHLRDAQPQHF
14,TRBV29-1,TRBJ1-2,CSVPLQGAGYGYTF
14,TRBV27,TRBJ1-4,CASSLYQGYEKLFF